This section outlines one T cell receptor beta chain sequence together with its context. The target of this receptor is not known. No base quality values were provided; no much bigger clone lies one nucleotide off. The cohort comprised under 700 healthy bone marrow donors. At the time of sampling, every cohort member was nominally healthy, though immune exposures that went unrecorded were likely present. The donor was CMV seronegative and belonged to the group of several hundred seronegative cohort members. A peripheral blood sample was collected from each donor, and TCR beta sequencing was performed on peripheral blood mononuclear cells. The Qiagen DNeasy Blood Extraction Kit was used to extract genomic DNA from the blood cell samples. The sample belongs to a study of cytomegalovirus exposure and HLA in healthy donors listed by TCRdb under 2017. About the study as a whole: In an earlier analysis of 587 of the donors, 276 Gb of sequence data and some 120 million unique TCR beta sequences from about 190 million T cells were reported. A separate validation cohort of roughly 110 different subjects was used in addition to the roughly 700-subject first cohort. An early release covering just under 650 HLA-typed donors comprised about 300 gigabases of sequencing data and about 90 million unique TCR sequences. The study was designed to test whether signatures of past pathogen exposure could be identified by cataloging public T cell receptors. An earlier analysis of 450 to 750 of the donors used high-throughput TCR beta sequencing to judge whether each TCR beta V gene segment behaved as functional or pseudogenic. Rather than drawing on any new phenotypic data, the later analysis identified candidate immune exposures from TCR beta sequences and the way those sequences occurred across donors. In a later genetic analysis, genome-wide SNP genotypes for about three fifths of the roughly 670 donors were used, and that subset was treated as a discovery cohort. Among some 400 genotyped donors of the cohort, an average of roughly 240,000 unique TCR beta nucleotide sequences were sequenced per donor, around 20% of them non-productive. The number of donors typed differed by locus, with about 629-630 for A, B, C, DRB1 and DQB1, around 500 for DQA1, over 600 for DPA1, and some 440 for DPB1. To study patterns of TCR occurrence, a later analysis re-analyzed previously published TCR beta repertoires from 600 to 750 donors and added high-resolution HLA genotyping. Five DR-DQ haplotypes were treated as single units for association and clustering because of strong linkage in the cohort. To predict cytomegalovirus infection status, the study combined high-throughput TCR immunosequencing, statistical association of individual TCRs with disease status, and machine learning. HLA typing covered class I and class II loci at four-digit resolution. Using immunosequencing, the study profiled T cell repertoires from 640 or so subjects and related those repertoires to cytomegalovirus serostatus. Donor age, sex, ethnicity and CMV serostatus were compiled together with the repertoire data. Among the roughly 400 genotyped donors, around 81% belonged to the genetic ancestry cluster associated with self-reported Caucasian donors. All discovery cohort repertoires had been generated using a single sequencing platform. Beyond this particular receptor, the publication reports: Most TCR sequences were seen in very few donors, while some public TCRs were found in many individuals. Because HLA typing was missing for some donors at each locus, association tests included only the typed subset. According to a later genetic analysis, donors in an Asian-associated ancestry cluster had fewer N-insertions in productive TCRs than the approximately 650-donor mean. The study gave a list of under 200 TCR beta chains associated with cytomegalovirus. A few of the identified cytomegalovirus-associated TCR beta chains were confirmed in vitro to be specific for cytomegalovirus antigens. A later analysis found that HLA-associated TCR beta chains were more clonally expanded and had lower generation probabilities than equally common non-associated chains. This cohort had only TCR beta chains sequenced, and the lack of alpha or paired-chain data limited which features could be detected. The classifier was reported to diagnose cytomegalovirus status with high specificity and sensitivity in both the original cohort and the validation cohort. It was suggested by the authors that the approach could potentially be generalized to other disease states and immunological phenotypes. A further reported finding was that TCR beta sequences accurately predicted the HLA-A and HLA-B alleles for most subjects in the first cohort. When HLA alleles, especially DR and DQ, strongly co-occurred, TCR associations were difficult to assign to individual alleles. Sequencing depth was assumed to be roughly uniform across donors in the presence/absence analyses, though that assumption may not hold. Specific HLA alleles were associated with about 17,000 TCR beta sequences at a false discovery rate of 0.05 in a later analysis. Immune exposure information for the cohort was limited to CMV serostatus. Linkage disequilibrium might explain the correlated functional status among segregating V segments, but an unknown experimental factor could not be excluded. An association between a missense DCLRE1C variant and V-gene and J-gene trimming of TCR beta chains was found in a later genetic analysis and replicated in an independent cohort. The 87-base-pair reads could not distinguish some IMGT-functional V segments, including TRBV6-2 and TRBV6-3, so those segments were excluded. In an earlier analysis of more than 500 of the donors, most TCR beta V segments appeared in productive rearrangements about 90% or about 30% of the time, broadly matching IMGT annotations. The earlier analysis of approximately 590 of the donors excluded around 17 rarely observed V segments, including chromosome 9 orphons, because counts were too low. In a later analysis, most CMV-associated TCR beta chains were found to appear HLA-restricted, with HLA associations seemingly driven largely by CMV exposure. According to a later analysis, TCR association rates differed among HLA loci, with DRB1 alleles showing the most associated TCRs and HLA-C alleles showing the fewest. The sequencing pipeline was judged likely to have produced a cluster of highly shared sequence variants as a technical artifact. Several of the top co-occurrence clusters appeared to be linked to parvovirus B19, influenza, CMV and Epstein-Barr virus, according to a later analysis.

Via the germline V gene, CDR1 is MNHNS and CDR2 SASEGT. The CDR3 numbers 15 residues from cysteine through phenylalanine. Only the CDR3 DNA stays, 45 bases, in frame from base 1. V is trimmed back by 7 bases and J by 3 bases, and the junction contains 4 bases that no gene match accounts for. Libraries were made using the immunoSEQ multiplex PCR assay. For the multiplex PCR, a mixture combining 60 forward primers for TCR Vbeta segments and 13 reverse primers for TCR Jbeta segments was used. A multiplex PCR assay on genomic DNA amplified the CDR3 region of rearranged TCR beta genes. Amplified TCR beta libraries were sequenced as 87-base-pair reads on the Illumina HiSeq System. For the original study's pipeline: A later analysis counted tens of millions of unique TCR beta chains across the 666 repertoires, and around 9.9 million of these chains were shared by at least two donors. Raw reads were error-corrected and collapsed into unique sequences with a nearest-neighbor algorithm that merged closely related sequences to remove PCR and sequencing errors. Alignment of CDR3 sequences to IMGT reference sequences was used to assign V, D and J gene segments. For a sequence to be retained, a match of at least six nucleotides to both a V gene segment and a J gene segment was required. Rearrangements were called productive when the CDR3 lacked stop codons and stayed in frame with V and J; all others were non-productive. Following IMGT convention, CDR3 was defined as the stretch from the second conserved V-encoded cysteine up to the conserved J-encoded phenylalanine. Sequences without an unambiguous match to a single V gene segment were excluded from the earlier analysis of 450 to 650 of the donors. An earlier analysis of fewer than 650 of the donors classified V segments as functional when productive rearrangements were above 56.7% and as segregating when the standard deviation between donors was above 5%. A statistical classification framework was built for diagnosing cytomegalovirus status from the catalog of TCR beta chain sequences. V and J gene assignment, in a later analysis, came from comparing TCR nucleotide sequences with IMGT/GENE-DB human TR gene sequences. A later analysis assigned CDR3 sequences and most-parsimonious VDJ recombination scenarios with the TCRdist pipeline. In a later analysis, each TCR beta chain was defined by its CDR3 amino acid sequence together with its V-gene family, and reads without a unique V-gene family were excluded. In a later analysis, fewer than 650 highly shared, low-generation-probability nucleotide sequences were removed to address suspected cross-contamination and a sequencing artifact. A later analysis calculated a clonal expansion index for each public chain from normalized within-repertoire ranks of inferred template counts. Generation probabilities in a later analysis came from a VDJ recombination model fitted to out-of-frame rearrangements, and those results were checked against IGoR. In a later analysis, hypergeometric tests were used to score TCR-TCR, TCR-HLA and TCR-CMV co-occurrence, with a repertoire-size bias correction applied to TCR pairs. To estimate false discovery rates, a later analysis permuted the HLA or CMV assignments 20 times. A later analysis grouped co-occurring TCRs with DBSCAN, adding TCRdist sequence similarity when clustering within HLA-allele-positive subsets. Repertoires with fewer than 30,000 or more than 120,000 public chains, plus five repertoires with anomalous nucleotide sharing, were excluded from co-occurrence clustering. TCRdb took over this immuneACCESS table, retaining in-frame rearrangements with V and J assigned. Such tables are incomplete; in checked studies, under half of the missing clones stem from an unresolved V gene, and the remainder is unexplained. V and J calls and clone size are copied from that table; D and trimming were computed from the DNA. The sample profile shows under 200,000 clones; 79% of them were found once. The top ten hold about 0.72% of the sample.

Sample: PBMCs. The receptor comes from a woman aged 40-49 years in good health and CMV-seronegative. Recombination linked TRBV6-1 to TRBJ1-6; 9 junctional bases match TRBD1. The sequenced DNA is TGTGCCAGCACCGAGACAGGGGGCTATAATTCACCCCTCCACTTT. Translated, it reads CASTETGGYNSPLHF.